The source of this T cell receptor (beta chain) is a study of T cell repertoires in cytomegalovirus infection (dated by TCRdb to between 2019 and 2020). Study-wide context: The peptide stimulations were aimed at well-studied HLA-B-restricted epitopes as well as recently identified HLA-C-restricted CMV epitopes, whose presentation resists viral immunomodulation. Donor HLA type was relevant to the analysis, as public TCR beta signatures indicated carriage of CMV infection together with the matching HLA type.

Trimming at the junction amounts to 4 bases on V and 4 bases on J, and the germline ends lie 14 bases apart. In the germline V gene, CDR1 corresponds to SQVTM and CDR2 to ANQGSEA. The CDR3 measures 13 amino acids from cysteine to phenylalanine. Just CDR3 DNA is preserved here, 39 bases in frame from base 1. Sequencing was performed on an Illumina HiSeq 1500. The public reads were run again by TCRdb, first through fastp at Q25 and then through MiXCR, and only productive beta chains were kept. Each CDR3 protein appears once, grouped with its most common genes and DNA. The sample profile shows 230,000 or so distinct CDR3 sequences; roughly 34% of them were found once. The top ten hold approximately 59% of the sample. The study at large found these results: The ex vivo response was dominated by HLA-C-restricted CMV-specific TCR beta clonotypes, and the single most frequent clonotype in two of eight donors was supplied by these HLA-C-restricted clonotypes. Carriers of CMV infection plus the relevant HLA type were discriminated by the cumulative frequency of public TCR beta family members in the study cohort and in an independent approximately 350-donor cohort.

As for this clonotype: What this receptor recognizes is not known. The record has no base qualities; no much larger clone is one base away.

The treatment or condition label corresponds to: in vitro stimulation with specific CMV peptide epitopes to enrich CMV-specific T cells. The clonotype was recovered from a human donor in good health (CMV status not recorded). Some clones in this sample may be carry-over from other donors' samples. This specimen was CD8+ T cells from cultured PBMCs, taken from culture after CMV antigen stimulation. In this chain, TRBV29-1 is recombined with TRBJ2-7; a tentative D call is TRBD2 (5 bases match). CDR3 sequence: CSVVSGFAYEQYF. The nucleotide sequence reads as follows: TGCAGCGTTGTTTCGGGATTCGCTTACGAGCAGTACTTC.